The T cell receptor beta chain under discussion was sequenced for a study of blood T cells in healthy people across ages. Broader study findings: Significant beta diversity loss was already apparent by age 40, declining roughly linearly.

The sample holds a few counts of this clonotype. The target antigen is unknown. Using a J-beta primer mix together with a sample-barcoded 5' primer, a second PCR was run for roughly 7 to 12 cycles. TCRdb recomputed calls from the 5' RACE reads with MiXCR, one row per CDR3 protein. The sample shows a few hundred thousand distinct CDR3 sequences, about half of them seen only once. Germline lookup yields CDR1 KGHDR and CDR2 SFDVKD. Trimming shortened V by 4 bases and J by 3 bases, and 12 bases separated the two germline ends. The CDR3 is 14 amino acids. Sequences were obtained from blood. The clonotype was recovered from a man aged 55 to 70 in good health. V usage is TRBV24-1 and J usage is TRBJ2-7; tentatively, D is TRBD2 (5 bases). In DNA form, the CDR3 reads TGTGCCACCAGTGACCCCAGAGGGCACTACGAGCAGTACTTC. It specifies CATSDPRGHYEQYF.